A single sample gave rise to the 4 T cell receptor beta chains below, sequenced in a study of T cell responses to AZD1222 COVID-19 vaccine. Clones were sequenced by immunoSEQ multiplex PCR, and TCRdb holds only the in-frame ones, with some missing. In the table there are 150,000 to 250,000 clones, just over 90% of which are singletons. Here the sequenced sample was peripheral blood, taken 28 days after the second AZD1222 dose. These receptors were collected from an adult who received the AZD1222 COVID-19 vaccine.

The V call is TRBV10-3, the J call TRBJ1-4, with D possibly being TRBD1 (5 bases). Germline V gene lookup returns CDR1 ENHRY and CDR2 SYGVKD. The CDR3 runs 15 residues. With 0 bases removed from V and 6 bases from J, the gap between germline ends came to 11 bases. CDR3 sequence: CAISESGTWDEKLFF. In nucleotides, the CDR3 is TGTGCCATCAGTGAGTCGGGGACCTGGGATGAAAAACTGTTTTTT.

The J gene is TRBJ1-1, the V gene TRBV28; D is unresolved. V was shortened by 6 bases and J by 6 bases, with 20 bases between the two germline ends. The V gene's germline CDR1 is MDHEN and CDR2 SYDVKM. This CDR3 is built from 15 residues. The chain's CDR3 is CASSPPLGNRAEAFF. The DNA for the CDR3 is TGTGCCAGCAGCCCTCCTTTGGGGAATAGAGCTGAAGCTTTCTTT.

This clone was recorded only once. This sequence joins TRBV19 and TRBJ1-4, with 9 nucleotides matching TRBD1. The V gene's germline CDR1 is LNHDA and CDR2 SQIVND (reference sequence). Trimming took 7 bases from V and 1 from J; bases not matched to a gene: 4. This CDR3 has 15 amino acids. CDR3 residues: CASKRQGGTNEKLFF. DNA for the CDR3: TGTGCCAGTAAGAGACAGGGGGGAACTAATGAAAAACTGTTTTTT. Filled out from reference TRBV19 and TRBJ1-4, the complete variable domain reads DGGITQSPKYLFRKEGQNVTLSCEQNLNHDAMYWYRQDPGQGLRLIYYSQIVNDFQKGDIAEGYSVSREKKESFPLTVTSAQKNPTAFYLCASKRQGGTNEKLFFGSGTQLSVL.

The chain couples TRBV12-5 to TRBJ2-5; 9 bases align to TRBD2. The CDR3 is 14 amino acids. Germline-derived CDR1 and CDR2 are LGHNT and FRNRAP. V shed 6 bases and J 4 bases; nucleotides not matched to a gene: 6. CDR3 sequence (DNA): TGTGCTAGTGGCTTTAGCGGGAGAGGAGAGACCCAGTACTTC. Encoded protein: CASGFSGRGETQYF.